Listed here are 10 T cell receptor beta chains from one sample, sequenced in a study of blood T cells in healthy people across ages. Through a sample-barcoded 5' primer and a J-beta primer mix, a second PCR was run for about 7 to 12 cycles. One entry per CDR3 protein results from TCRdb running MiXCR on the 5' RACE reads. This table has 1.2 million to 1.5 million distinct CDR3 sequences, 59% appearing once. The specimen was blood. The receptors derive from a man aged 18-30 years in good health.

This clonotype was recorded once. The chain combines TRBV7-9 with TRBJ2-7, with a possible D match to TRBD1 (6 bases). The CDR3 has 14 amino acids. V shed 5 bases and J shed 3 bases, with 14 bases lying between them. Germline CDR1 and CDR2: SEHNR and FQNEAQ (reference sequence). The CDR3 loop reads CASSVVGQNYEQYF. The DNA of the CDR3 is TGTGCCAGCAGCGTAGTAGGACAGAACTACGAGCAGTACTTC.

The rearrangement links TRBV15 to TRBJ1-2, with TRBD1 as a possible D gene (5 bases). This CDR3 has 14 residues. V was pared by 3 bases and J by 4 bases, with 12 bases between. From germline, CDR1 is LNHNV and CDR2 YYDKDF (reference sequence). The CDR3 DNA reads as TGTGCCACCAGCAGGATCGACAGTGGCTATGGCTACACCTTC. It is translated as CATSRIDSGYGYTF.

The chain is built from TRBV10-1 and TRBJ1-2, with D hard to call. The CDR3 is 16 amino acids. Germline V gives CDR1 WNHNN, CDR2 SYGVQD (reference sequence). The V end lost 0 bases, the J end lost 0 bases, and 11 bases lay between the germline ends. DNA for the CDR3: TGCGCCAGCAGTGAGTCGATTGAAGGAGCTAACTATGGCTACACCTTC. Protein sequence: CASSESIEGANYGYTF.

This clonotype was detected only a few times. The J gene is TRBJ2-7, the V gene TRBV7-6, with TRBD2 identical over 9 bases. Germline CDR1 and CDR2: SGHVS and FNYEAQ. Trimming removed 5 bases from V and 6 bases from J; junction bases left unmatched: 11. This CDR3 contains 15 residues. CDR3 coding DNA: TGTGCCAGCAGCATACTAGCGGGCGACGAGGGCGAGCAGTACTTC. The encoded protein is CASSILAGDEGEQYF.

The rearrangement joins TRBV4-3 to TRBJ2-3, with 8 bases lining up with TRBD1. This CDR3 comprises 15 residues. Germline CDR1 LGHNA, CDR2 YSLEER. The V segment lost 1 base and the J segment 2 bases; nucleotides outside the gene matches: 2. CDR3 bases: TGCGCCAGCAGCCAAGCCAGGGGGCACACAGATACGCAGTATTTT. It is translated as CASSQARGHTDTQYF.

In its sample, this clonotype was seen a few times. The chain employs TRBV4-2 and TRBJ1-4, with D tentatively TRBD1 (5 bases). The CDR3 is 18 amino acids. CDR1 is LGHNA, CDR2 YNFKEQ, per germline. The ends were cut back, 0 bases at V and 4 bases at J, with 18 bases in the middle. In DNA, the CDR3 is TGTGCCAGCAGCCAAGATCTGGTATCGGGGACTATTAATGAAAAACTGTTTTTT. Protein product: CASSQDLVSGTINEKLFF.

The table lists this clonotype with a few counts. V gene TRBV24-1 combines with J gene TRBJ2-1; possible D gene TRBD1, 6 bases. Germline V gene data show CDR1 as KGHDR and CDR2 as SFDVKD. This CDR3 is 15 amino acids long. Between the trimmed V and J ends, which lost 7 bases and 1 base, there was a span of 13 bases. CDR3 sequence (DNA): TGTGCCACCAGACCCGGGACAATGTCCTACAATGAGCAGTTCTTC. Amino acid sequence: CATRPGTMSYNEQFF.

This chain connects TRBV13 to TRBJ2-2, with TRBD1 matching over 8 bases. The CDR3 totals 16 residues. V trimming: 2 bases; J trimming: 3 bases; junction bases outside the gene matches: 5. Germline-derived CDR1 and CDR2 are PRHDT and FYEKMQ (reference sequence). DNA for the CDR3: TGTGCCAGCAGCTTAAGGGACAGGACGTACACCGGGGAGCTGTTTTTT. Protein product: CASSLRDRTYTGELFF.

This clonotype was detected only a few times. The CDR3 protein is CAISESWVDQETQYF. DNA for the CDR3: TGTGCCATCAGTGAGTCGTGGGTAGATCAAGAGACCCAGTACTTC. The chain uses TRBV10-3 and TRBJ2-5; D remains ambiguous. Germline V gives CDR1 ENHRY, CDR2 SYGVKD. V was trimmed by 0 bases and J by 2 bases, leaving 10 bases between them. The CDR3 runs 15 residues.

This chain joins TRBV20-1 and TRBJ2-7; tentatively, D is TRBD1 (6 bases). The J call is doubtful: the DNA matches TRBJ2-5 better. This CDR3 is 11 amino acids long. CDR1 and CDR2 from the germline V gene are DFQATT and SNEGSKA (reference sequence). The CDR3 region has the DNA TGCAGTGCGCGACAGGCTGAGACCCAGTACTTC. Translating gives CSARQAETQYF.